Sequencing of this T cell receptor (beta chain) was carried out in a study of CD8 T cells in Susac syndrome. The CDR3 has 11 residues. The germline gives CDR1 SQVTM, CDR2 ANQGSEA. Trimming cost V 7 bases and J 10 bases, with 16 bases left between them. Through negative isolation, CD4+ and CD8+ T cells were obtained, while TEMRA cells were enriched using FACS. Findings of the study overall: The CD4+ T cell repertoires that were profiled in Susac syndrome showed no clonal expansion.

The RNA, about 0.5 to 1 ug, was put through reverse transcription using random hexamers. The authors amplified TCR beta CDR3 across 54 Vbeta and 13 Jbeta using immunoSEQ multiplex PCR. TCRdb re-called the immunoSEQ multiplex PCR reads with MiXCR, one entry per CDR3 protein. The sample has about 150,000 distinct CDR3 sequences, nearly 97% seen once; the top ten hold over 0.075%. As to this clonotype: Its antigen is unidentified.

Sequencing used CD4+ T cells from PBMCs. The receptor was isolated from a human donor with Susac syndrome. The V gene is TRBV29-1, the J gene TRBJ1-1; D uncertain. The chain's CDR3 is CSARAEVGAFF. The CDR3 coding sequence is TGCAGCGCCCGGGCCGAGGTCGGAGCTTTCTTT.